This TCR beta chain was recovered during a study of T cell repertoires in ileal Crohn's disease. Study overall: At surgery, 35% of patients smoked, with median disease duration about 7.9 years. Operated complications were stricturing disease (roughly 60%) and penetrating disease (approximately 39%).

Trimming took 0 bases from V and 0 from J, leaving 10 bases between them. This CDR3 contains 16 residues. CDR1 SGDLS and CDR2 YYNGEE come from the germline V gene. Each sample's TCRB immunosequencing used 500 to 550 nanograms of biopsy DNA. Sequencing was performed with immunoSEQ multiplex PCR; in TCRdb, only in-frame clones are kept and a portion is missing. The sample carries about 15,000 clones, under 80% recorded once. The sample comprised ileal tissue. V and J are TRBV9 and TRBJ1-3; unclear D gene. The TCR comes from an adult with Crohn's disease. In DNA form, the CDR3 reads TGTGCCAGCAGCGTAGAGCCTTCGGTCTCTGGAAACACCATATATTTT. Amino acids: CASSVEPSVSGNTIYF.